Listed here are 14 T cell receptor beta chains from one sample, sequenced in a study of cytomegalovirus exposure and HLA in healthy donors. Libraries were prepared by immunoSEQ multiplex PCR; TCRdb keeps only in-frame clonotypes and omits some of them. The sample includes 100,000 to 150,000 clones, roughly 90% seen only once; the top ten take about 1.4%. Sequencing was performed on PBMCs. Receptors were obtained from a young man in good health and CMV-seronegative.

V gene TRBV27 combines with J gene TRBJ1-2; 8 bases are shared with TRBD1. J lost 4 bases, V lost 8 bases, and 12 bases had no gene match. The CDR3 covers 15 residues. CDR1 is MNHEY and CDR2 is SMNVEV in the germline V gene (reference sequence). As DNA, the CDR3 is TGTGCCAGCCGACCCTCAGGGGGCAGTGGCTATGGCTACACCTTC. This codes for CASRPSGGSGYGYTF.

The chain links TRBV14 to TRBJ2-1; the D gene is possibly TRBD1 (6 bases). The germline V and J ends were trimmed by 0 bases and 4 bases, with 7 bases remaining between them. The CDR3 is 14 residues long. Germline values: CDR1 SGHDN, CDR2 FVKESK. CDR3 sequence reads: CASSQDTGYNEQFF. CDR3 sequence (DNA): TGTGCCAGCAGCCAAGATACAGGGTACAATGAGCAGTTCTTC.

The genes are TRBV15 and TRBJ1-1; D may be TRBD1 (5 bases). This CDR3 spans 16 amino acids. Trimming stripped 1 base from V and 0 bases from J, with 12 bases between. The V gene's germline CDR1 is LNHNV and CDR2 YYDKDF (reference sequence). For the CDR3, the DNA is TGTGCCACCAGCAGAGCCTTGACAGTTATGAACACTGAAGCTTTCTTT. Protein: CATSRALTVMNTEAFF. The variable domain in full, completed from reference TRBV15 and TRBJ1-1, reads DAMVIQNPRYQVTQFGKPVTLSCSQTLNHNVMYWYQQKSSQAPKLLFHYYDKDFNNEADTPDNFQSRRPNTSFCFLDIRSPGLGDTAMYLCATSRALTVMNTEAFFGQGTRLTVV.

The CDR3 DNA reads as TGTGCCAGCAGTTACTCGACTAGCACCGAGACCCAGTACTTC. It codes for CASSYSTSTETQYF. The chain has TRBV6-5 and TRBJ2-5; 7 bases agree with TRBD2. V dropped 0 bases and J dropped 5; count of bases not matched to a gene: 3. This CDR3 is 14 amino acids long. CDR1 is MNHEY, CDR2 SVGAGI, per germline.

CDR3 sequence: CAWIPRTGPNEKLFF. Written as DNA, the CDR3 is TGTGCCTGGATTCCACGGACAGGGCCAAATGAAAAACTGTTTTTT. The genes are TRBV30 and TRBJ1-4; 8 bases match TRBD1. V lost 4 bases and J lost 5; bases outside the gene matches: 9. Germline V gene data show CDR1 as GTSNPN and CDR2 as SVGIG (reference sequence). The CDR3 runs 15 residues.

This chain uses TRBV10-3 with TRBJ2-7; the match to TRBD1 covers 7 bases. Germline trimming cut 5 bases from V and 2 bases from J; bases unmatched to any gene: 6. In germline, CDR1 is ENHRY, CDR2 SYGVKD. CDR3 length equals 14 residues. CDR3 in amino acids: CAISSSTGTYEQYF. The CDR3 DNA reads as TGTGCCATCAGTTCTTCGACAGGGACCTACGAGCAGTACTTC.

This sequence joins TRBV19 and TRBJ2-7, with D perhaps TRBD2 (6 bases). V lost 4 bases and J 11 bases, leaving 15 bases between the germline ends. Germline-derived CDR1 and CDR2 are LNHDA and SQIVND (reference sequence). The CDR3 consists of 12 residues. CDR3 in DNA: TGTGCCAGTAGTACCCGGGGAGGACGCGAGTACTTC. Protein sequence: CASSTRGGREYF.

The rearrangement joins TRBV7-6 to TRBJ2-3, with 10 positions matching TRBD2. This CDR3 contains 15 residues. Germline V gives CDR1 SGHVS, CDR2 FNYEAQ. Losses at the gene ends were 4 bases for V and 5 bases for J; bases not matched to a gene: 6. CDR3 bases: TGTGCCAGCAGCTCGATAGCGGGAGGTGGAGATACGCAGTATTTT. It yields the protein CASSSIAGGGDTQYF.

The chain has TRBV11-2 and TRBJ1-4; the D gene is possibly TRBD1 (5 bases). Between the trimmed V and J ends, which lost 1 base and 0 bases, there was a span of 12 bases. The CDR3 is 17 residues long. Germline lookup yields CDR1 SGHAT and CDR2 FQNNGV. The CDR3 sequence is CASSLGRVSATNEKLFF. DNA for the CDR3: TGTGCCAGCAGCTTAGGCAGGGTATCGGCAACTAATGAAAAACTGTTTTTT. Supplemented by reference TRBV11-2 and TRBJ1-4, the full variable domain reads EAGVAQSPRYKIIEKRQSVAFWCNPISGHATLYWYQQILGQGPKLLIQFQNNGVVDDSQLPKDRFSAERLKGVDSTLKIQPAKLEDSAVYLCASSLGRVSATNEKLFFGSGTQLSVL.

In DNA, the CDR3 is TGTGCCAGCCGGACAGCTAGCACAGATACGCAGTATTTT. Amino acids: CASRTASTDTQYF. The J gene is TRBJ2-3, the V gene TRBV27; a weak D match, TRBD1 (6 bases). V shed 8 bases and J shed 0 bases, with 9 bases lying between them. CDR1 is MNHEY and CDR2 is SMNVEV in the germline V gene (reference sequence). The CDR3 loop spans 13 amino acids.

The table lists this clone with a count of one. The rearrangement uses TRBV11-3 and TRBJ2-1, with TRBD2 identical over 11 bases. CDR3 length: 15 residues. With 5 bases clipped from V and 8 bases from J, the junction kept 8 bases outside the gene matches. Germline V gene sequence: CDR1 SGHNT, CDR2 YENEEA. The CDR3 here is CASSIASGRSDEQFF. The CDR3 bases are TGTGCCAGCAGCATCGCTAGCGGGAGGAGCGATGAGCAGTTCTTC.

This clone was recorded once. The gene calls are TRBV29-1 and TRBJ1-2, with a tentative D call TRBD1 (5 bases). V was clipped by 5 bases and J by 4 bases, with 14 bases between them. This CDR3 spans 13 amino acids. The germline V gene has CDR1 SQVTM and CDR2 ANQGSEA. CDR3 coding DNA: TGCAGCGTTCGGGAGGGGCTTAGCTATGGCTACACCTTC. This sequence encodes CSVREGLSYGYTF. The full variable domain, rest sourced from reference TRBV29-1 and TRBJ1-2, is SAVISQKPSRDICQRGTSLTIQCQVDSQVTMMFWYRQQPGQSLTLIATANQGSEATYESGFVIDKFPISRPNLTFSTLTVSNMSPEDSSIYLCSVREGLSYGYTFGSGTRLTVV.

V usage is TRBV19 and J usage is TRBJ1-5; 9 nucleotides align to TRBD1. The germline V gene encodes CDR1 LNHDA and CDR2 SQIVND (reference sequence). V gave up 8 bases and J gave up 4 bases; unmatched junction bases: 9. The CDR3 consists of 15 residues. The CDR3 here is CASSPVGQGNQPQHF. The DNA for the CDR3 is TGTGCCAGTTCACCTGTTGGACAGGGGAATCAGCCCCAGCATTTT.

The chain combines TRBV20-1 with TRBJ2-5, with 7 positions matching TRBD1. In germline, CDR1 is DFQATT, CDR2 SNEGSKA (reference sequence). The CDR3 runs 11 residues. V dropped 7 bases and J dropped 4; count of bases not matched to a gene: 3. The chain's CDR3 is CSVKGAETQYF. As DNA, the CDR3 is TGCAGTGTTAAGGGGGCAGAGACCCAGTACTTC.